The source of this T cell receptor (beta chain) is a study of blood T cell repertoires in COVID-19. At the level of the study: Material from acute and convalescent COVID-19 was sourced from the United States, Italy and Spain. Sources were T cells, B-cell-depleted T cells, or PBMCs; the material itself was cDNA or gDNA.

Original methodology: Estimation of nucleated cell counts was performed using reference gene primer amplification. Generated by immunoSEQ multiplex PCR, the TCRdb table keeps only in-frame clones and is missing some. The V and J calls and the clone size are those of that table, but D and trimming were determined from the DNA. The sample yields about 220,000 clones, 84% seen once. Trimming cost V 3 bases and J 3 bases; bases outside gene matches: 5. Germline V gives CDR1 KGHSH, CDR2 LQKENI. This CDR3 spans 15 amino acids. The source is a woman between 25 and 40 years old who had recovered from COVID-19. V and J are TRBV18 and TRBJ2-3, with TRBD1 matching over 8 bases. Input material: peripheral blood. In DNA form, the CDR3 reads TGTGCCAGCTCACCGCAGGGGGCGCGTACAGATACGCAGTATTTT. It translates to CASSPQGARTDTQYF.